The rows below give T cell receptor beta chains drawn from one sample of a study of Ad26.COV2.S vaccination and SARS-CoV-2 variants. The table came from immunoSEQ multiplex PCR; TCRdb's copy has only in-frame clones and leaves some out. This table holds roughly 300,000 clones, more than 85% found once. Sequenced material: peripheral blood, taken in a trial of Ad26.COV2.S vaccine versus placebo. Source of these receptors: a person between 18 and 65 years old who received the Ad26.COV2.S COVID-19 vaccine or a placebo. The CDR3 runs from the conserved cysteine through the conserved F or W. Each record gives: D gene, clone size, J gene, V gene, CDR3 protein, CDR3 DNA. D genes are given only for firm matches. Expanded clones are given a class, and other clones once, few, many or no size at all.

D gene: TRBD1
clone size: NA
J gene: TRBJ1-1
V gene: TRBV15
CDR3 protein: CATSRHRTGGLPEAFF
CDR3 DNA: TGTGCCACCAGCAGACATCGGACAGGGGGCCTTCCTGAAGCTTTCTTT

D gene: NA
clone size: NA
J gene: TRBJ2-3
V gene: TRBV2
CDR3 protein: CASSEVWTATSNKTDTDTQYF
CDR3 DNA: TGTGCCAGCAGTGAAGTGTGGACAGCGACCTCGAACAAGACTGACACAGATACGCAGTATTTT

D gene: TRBD2
clone size: NA
J gene: TRBJ2-1
V gene: TRBV28
CDR3 protein: CASSLIQLAGVPGEQFF
CDR3 DNA: TGTGCCAGCAGTTTGATTCAACTAGCGGGAGTTCCGGGGGAGCAGTTCTTC

D gene: TRBD1
clone size: NA
J gene: TRBJ1-1
V gene: TRBV12-3/TRBV12-4
CDR3 protein: CASSQGAQEAFF
CDR3 DNA: TGTGCCAGCAGCCAGGGGGCCCAAGAAGCTTTCTTT

D gene: TRBD1
clone size: once
J gene: TRBJ1-5
V gene: TRBV24-1
CDR3 protein: CATSEDREGQPQHF
CDR3 DNA: TGTGCCACCAGTGAAGACAGGGAAGGGCAGCCCCAGCATTTT

D gene: NA
clone size: few
J gene: TRBJ1-4
V gene: TRBV4-3
CDR3 protein: CASSQEWGKEKLFF
CDR3 DNA: TGCGCCAGCAGCCAAGAATGGGGGAAGGAAAAACTGTTTTTT

D gene: TRBD2
clone size: NA
J gene: TRBJ2-3
V gene: TRBV9
CDR3 protein: CASTLLGGRADTQYF
CDR3 DNA: TGTGCCAGCACCCTGTTGGGCGGGAGGGCAGATACGCAGTATTTT

D gene: NA
clone size: once
J gene: TRBJ1-2
V gene: TRBV2
CDR3 protein: CASSEGQGKVGYTF
CDR3 DNA: TGTGCCAGCAGTGAGGGGCAGGGAAAAGTTGGCTACACCTTC

D gene: TRBD2
clone size: few
J gene: TRBJ2-3
V gene: TRBV24-1
CDR3 protein: CATSDRTSGRTTDTQYF
CDR3 DNA: TGTGCCACCAGTGATCGGACTAGCGGGAGGACCACAGATACGCAGTATTTT

D gene: NA
clone size: NA
J gene: TRBJ2-7
V gene: TRBV28
CDR3 protein: CASSPPHSLFSYEQYF
CDR3 DNA: TGTGCCAGCAGCCCCCCCCACAGCCTCTTCTCCTACGAGCAGTACTTC

D gene: NA
clone size: NA
J gene: TRBJ2-3
V gene: TRBV28
CDR3 protein: CASSGGGLTGGLTDTQYF
CDR3 DNA: TGTGCCAGCAGTGGGGGGGGGTTGACAGGCGGTTTAACGGATACGCAGTATTTT

D gene: NA
clone size: NA
J gene: TRBJ1-2
V gene: TRBV7-9
CDR3 protein: CASSLDYGYTF
CDR3 DNA: TGTGCCAGCAGCTTAGACTATGGCTACACCTTC

D gene: TRBD2
clone size: NA
J gene: TRBJ2-1
V gene: TRBV4-1
CDR3 protein: CASSRGLAGGPNEQFF
CDR3 DNA: TGCGCCAGCAGCCGAGGACTAGCGGGAGGGCCCAATGAGCAGTTCTTC

D gene: NA
clone size: NA
J gene: TRBJ2-2
V gene: TRBV28
CDR3 protein: CASSRDSQSNRELFF
CDR3 DNA: TGTGCCAGCAGCCGCGACAGTCAATCCAACCGGGAGCTGTTTTTT

D gene: TRBD1
clone size: NA
J gene: TRBJ2-7
V gene: TRBV7-3
CDR3 protein: CASSFDRGPYEQYF
CDR3 DNA: TGTGCCAGCAGCTTCGACAGGGGGCCCTACGAGCAGTACTTC

D gene: TRBD1
clone size: NA
J gene: TRBJ1-1
V gene: TRBV19
CDR3 protein: CASSRRQGVTEAFF
CDR3 DNA: TGTGCCAGTAGTAGAAGACAGGGTGTCACTGAAGCTTTCTTT

D gene: TRBD1
clone size: NA
J gene: TRBJ1-2
V gene: TRBV7-2
CDR3 protein: CASRTNQGAYGYTF
CDR3 DNA: TGTGCCAGCAGAACAAACCAGGGGGCTTATGGCTACACCTTC

D gene: NA
clone size: few
J gene: TRBJ2-5
V gene: TRBV23-1
CDR3 protein: CASSQSAHRQETQYF
CDR3 DNA: TGCGCCAGCAGTCAATCGGCACACCGCCAAGAGACCCAGTACTTC

D gene: TRBD2
clone size: NA
J gene: TRBJ2-1
V gene: TRBV7-9
CDR3 protein: CASSLMQLAGGSYNEQFF
CDR3 DNA: TGTGCCAGCAGCTTAATGCAACTAGCGGGAGGATCCTACAATGAGCAGTTCTTC

D gene: NA
clone size: NA
J gene: TRBJ2-3
V gene: TRBV5-1
CDR3 protein: CASSLEGYLITDTQYF
CDR3 DNA: TGCGCCAGCAGCTTGGAGGGCTACCTGATCACAGATACGCAGTATTTT

D gene: NA
clone size: NA
J gene: TRBJ1-5
V gene: TRBV19
CDR3 protein: CASSIPERASPQHF
CDR3 DNA: TGTGCCAGTAGTATACCGGAAAGGGCTTCGCCCCAGCATTTT

D gene: TRBD2
clone size: NA
J gene: TRBJ2-7
V gene: TRBV4-2
CDR3 protein: CASSQEDVAGVYEQYF
CDR3 DNA: TGTGCCAGCAGCCAAGAGGATGTAGCGGGAGTTTACGAGCAGTACTTC

D gene: NA
clone size: NA
J gene: TRBJ1-4
V gene: TRBV19
CDR3 protein: CASSTTATNEKLFF
CDR3 DNA: TGTGCCAGTAGTACGACGGCAACTAATGAAAAACTGTTTTTT

D gene: TRBD1
clone size: NA
J gene: TRBJ2-2
V gene: TRBV24-1
CDR3 protein: CATSDFVGTGGYTGELFF
CDR3 DNA: TGTGCCACCAGTGATTTCGTTGGGACAGGGGGCTACACCGGGGAGCTGTTTTTT

D gene: TRBD1
clone size: NA
J gene: TRBJ2-1
V gene: TRBV29-1
CDR3 protein: CSGATGYNEQFF
CDR3 DNA: TGCAGCGGGGCGACAGGGTACAATGAGCAGTTCTTC

D gene: NA
clone size: NA
J gene: TRBJ2-3
V gene: TRBV18
CDR3 protein: CASSTTAVATDTQYF
CDR3 DNA: TGTGCCAGCTCAACTACAGCCGTGGCCACAGATACGCAGTATTTT

D gene: NA
clone size: NA
J gene: TRBJ1-5
V gene: TRBV19
CDR3 protein: CASTSIIRVGGLIQPQHF
CDR3 DNA: TGTGCCAGTACCAGTATAATCCGGGTCGGGGGTTTGATTCAGCCCCAGCATTTT

D gene: NA
clone size: once
J gene: TRBJ2-1
V gene: TRBV6-2/TRBV6-3
CDR3 protein: CASSYGYSYNEQFF
CDR3 DNA: TGTGCCAGCAGTTACGGATACTCCTACAATGAGCAGTTCTTC

D gene: TRBD2
clone size: few
J gene: TRBJ2-1
V gene: TRBV18
CDR3 protein: CASSPQVNRGGDEQFF
CDR3 DNA: TGTGCCAGCTCACCCCAGGTCAACCGGGGAGGGGATGAGCAGTTCTTC

D gene: NA
clone size: once
J gene: TRBJ2-6
V gene: TRBV7-9
CDR3 protein: CASSLRGSSGANVLTF
CDR3 DNA: TGTGCCAGCAGCTTACGGGGGAGCTCTGGGGCCAACGTCCTGACTTTC

D gene: TRBD2
clone size: NA
J gene: TRBJ2-3
V gene: TRBV6-4
CDR3 protein: CASSKLAGVADTQYF
CDR3 DNA: TGTGCCAGCAGTAAACTAGCGGGAGTTGCAGATACGCAGTATTTT

D gene: TRBD2
clone size: once
J gene: TRBJ2-1
V gene: TRBV3-1/TRBV3-2
CDR3 protein: CASSQLGLAGNNEQFF
CDR3 DNA: TGTGCCAGCAGCCAGCTGGGACTAGCGGGGAACAATGAGCAGTTCTTC

D gene: NA
clone size: NA
J gene: TRBJ1-6
V gene: TRBV5-5
CDR3 protein: CASSRGQGFNNSPLHF
CDR3 DNA: TGTGCCAGCAGCCGGGGCCAGGGATTCAATAATTCACCCCTCCACTTT

D gene: NA
clone size: NA
J gene: TRBJ1-5
V gene: TRBV5-5
CDR3 protein: CASSRTGGSNQPQHF
CDR3 DNA: TGTGCCAGCAGCCGTACCGGAGGGAGCAATCAGCCCCAGCATTTT

D gene: NA
clone size: NA
J gene: TRBJ2-7
V gene: TRBV5-6
CDR3 protein: CASSRRGVSYEQYF
CDR3 DNA: TGTGCCAGCAGCCGACGGGGAGTCTCCTACGAGCAGTACTTC

D gene: NA
clone size: NA
J gene: TRBJ2-2
V gene: TRBV7-3
CDR3 protein: CASSLDNTGELFF
CDR3 DNA: TGTGCCAGCAGCTTAGATAACACCGGGGAGCTGTTTTTT

D gene: NA
clone size: NA
J gene: TRBJ2-3
V gene: TRBV24-1
CDR3 protein: CATSDSKVTDTQYF
CDR3 DNA: TGTGCCACCAGTGATTCGAAAGTGACAGATACGCAGTATTTT

D gene: NA
clone size: NA
J gene: TRBJ1-2
V gene: TRBV5-1
CDR3 protein: CASSLEHYGYTF
CDR3 DNA: TGCGCCAGCAGCTTGGAACACTATGGCTACACCTTC

D gene: NA
clone size: NA
J gene: TRBJ2-3
V gene: TRBV30
CDR3 protein: CAWSPTDSDPSTDTQYF
CDR3 DNA: TGTGCCTGGAGTCCGACGGACAGTGACCCTAGCACAGATACGCAGTATTTT

D gene: NA
clone size: few
J gene: TRBJ1-4
V gene: TRBV7-8
CDR3 protein: CASSLGYVGKLFF
CDR3 DNA: TGTGCCAGCAGCTTAGGGTACGTCGGAAAACTGTTTTTT

D gene: NA
clone size: NA
J gene: TRBJ2-5
V gene: TRBV20-1
CDR3 protein: CSARDFETQYF
CDR3 DNA: TGCAGTGCTAGAGATTTCGAGACCCAGTACTTC

D gene: NA
clone size: NA
J gene: TRBJ1-4
V gene: TRBV19
CDR3 protein: CASSRILQSEKLFF
CDR3 DNA: TGTGCCAGTAGTCGAATTTTACAGAGTGAAAAACTGTTTTTT

D gene: NA
clone size: once
J gene: TRBJ1-4
V gene: TRBV4-3
CDR3 protein: CASSQELRLDEKLFF
CDR3 DNA: TGCGCCAGCAGCCAAGAGTTACGGCTGGACGAAAAACTGTTTTTT

D gene: TRBD1
clone size: NA
J gene: TRBJ1-1
V gene: TRBV2
CDR3 protein: CASQPVRTGNTEAFF
CDR3 DNA: TGTGCCAGCCAACCGGTCAGGACAGGGAACACTGAAGCTTTCTTT

D gene: TRBD1
clone size: once
J gene: TRBJ2-7
V gene: TRBV30
CDR3 protein: CAWKGTGGGEQYF
CDR3 DNA: TGTGCCTGGAAGGGGACAGGGGGCGGCGAGCAGTACTTC

D gene: NA
clone size: NA
J gene: TRBJ2-3
V gene: TRBV6-5
CDR3 protein: CASSYSGGGVDTQYF
CDR3 DNA: TGTGCCAGCAGTTACTCTGGTGGAGGAGTAGATACGCAGTATTTT

D gene: NA
clone size: NA
J gene: TRBJ1-1
V gene: TRBV6-6
CDR3 protein: CASSYVAGDTEAFF
CDR3 DNA: TGTGCCAGCAGTTACGTGGCGGGGGACACTGAAGCTTTCTTT

D gene: TRBD2
clone size: NA
J gene: TRBJ2-5
V gene: TRBV4-2
CDR3 protein: CASSQEGGTNNQETQYF
CDR3 DNA: TGTGCCAGCAGCCAAGAGGGGGGGACTAACAACCAAGAGACCCAGTACTTC

D gene: TRBD1
clone size: NA
J gene: TRBJ2-7
V gene: TRBV2
CDR3 protein: CASSARQGQGQYF
CDR3 DNA: TGTGCCAGCAGTGCAAGACAGGGGCAGGGGCAGTACTTC

D gene: NA
clone size: NA
J gene: TRBJ1-6
V gene: TRBV6-5
CDR3 protein: CASRGLGTYNSPLHF
CDR3 DNA: TGTGCCAGCAGGGGGCTAGGGACCTATAATTCACCCCTCCACTTT

D gene: NA
clone size: few
J gene: TRBJ2-1
V gene: TRBV5-5
CDR3 protein: CASSLTVHSVGNEQFF
CDR3 DNA: TGTGCCAGCAGCTTGACAGTGCATAGTGTTGGCAATGAGCAGTTCTTC

D gene: NA
clone size: NA
J gene: TRBJ1-2
V gene: TRBV9
CDR3 protein: CASSPDNRGSGYTF
CDR3 DNA: TGTGCCAGCAGTCCAGACAATAGGGGCTCTGGCTACACCTTC

D gene: TRBD1
clone size: NA
J gene: TRBJ1-1
V gene: TRBV5-1
CDR3 protein: CASSLEDRGVTEAFF
CDR3 DNA: TGCGCCAGCAGCTTGGAAGACAGGGGGGTCACTGAAGCTTTCTTT

D gene: TRBD2
clone size: NA
J gene: TRBJ2-7
V gene: TRBV15
CDR3 protein: CATSTPRGAYEQYF
CDR3 DNA: TGTGCCACCAGCACTCCTCGGGGGGCCTACGAGCAGTACTTC

D gene: NA
clone size: NA
J gene: TRBJ2-7
V gene: TRBV6-5
CDR3 protein: CASSYLGSYEQYF
CDR3 DNA: TGTGCCAGCAGTTATTTGGGGTCCTACGAGCAGTACTTC